This T cell receptor (beta chain) stems from a study of shared clonotypes between healthy human individuals. For this clone: Antigen: not known.

An assay was performed, and its level was deep. Sequenced by immunoSEQ multiplex PCR; TCRdb stores in-frame clones only, minus some. The table has 2 million to 2.5 million clones, 93% seen once. V was pared by 1 base and J by 5 bases, with 5 bases between. The length of the CDR3 is 13 residues. Germline V gives CDR1 SGHVS, CDR2 FNYEAQ. General observations from the study: Despite large depth, rarefaction showed incomplete sorted-subset sequencing. Estimated clonotype richness was generally higher in naive than memory subsets. All-four-donor shared clonotypes had higher generation probabilities than non-shared clonotypes did.

Naive CD8 isolation took CD45RO-negative cells positively selected for CCR7 and excluded terminally differentiated effector memory CD45RA+ cells. The chain employs TRBV7-6 and TRBJ2-2; D is possibly TRBD1 (5 bases). Sequences were obtained from naive CD8+ T cells from PBMCs. The sequence was obtained from a man between 18 and 35 years old in good health. Some clones in this sample may be carry-over from other donors' samples. The CDR3 region has the DNA TGTGCCAGCAGCTTAGACAGGACCGGGGAGCTGTTTTTT. Translated: CASSLDRTGELFF.